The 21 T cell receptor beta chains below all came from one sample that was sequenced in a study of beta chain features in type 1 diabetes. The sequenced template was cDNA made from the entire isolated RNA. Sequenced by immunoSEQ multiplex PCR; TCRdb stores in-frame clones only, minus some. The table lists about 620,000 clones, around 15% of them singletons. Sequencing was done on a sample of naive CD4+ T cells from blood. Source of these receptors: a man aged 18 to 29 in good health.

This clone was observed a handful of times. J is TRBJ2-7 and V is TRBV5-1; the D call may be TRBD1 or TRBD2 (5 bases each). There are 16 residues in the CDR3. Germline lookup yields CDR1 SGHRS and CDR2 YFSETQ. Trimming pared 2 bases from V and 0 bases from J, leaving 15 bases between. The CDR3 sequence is CASSFEGTPSSYEQYF. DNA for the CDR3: TGCGCCAGCAGCTTCGAAGGGACGCCAAGCTCCTACGAGCAGTACTTC.

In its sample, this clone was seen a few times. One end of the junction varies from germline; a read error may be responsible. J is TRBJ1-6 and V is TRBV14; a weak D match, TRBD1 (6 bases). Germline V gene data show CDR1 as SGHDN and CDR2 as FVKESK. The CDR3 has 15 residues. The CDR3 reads CASTQGGRNNSPLHF. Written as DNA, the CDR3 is TGTGCCAGCACCCAAGGGGGGCGGAATAATTCACCCCTCCACTTT.

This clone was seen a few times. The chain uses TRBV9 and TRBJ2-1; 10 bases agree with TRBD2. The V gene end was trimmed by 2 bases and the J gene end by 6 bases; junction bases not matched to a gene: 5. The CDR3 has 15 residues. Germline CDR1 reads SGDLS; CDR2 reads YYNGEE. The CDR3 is CASSVKLAGINEQFF. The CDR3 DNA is TGTGCCAGCAGCGTGAAACTAGCGGGAATCAATGAGCAGTTCTTC. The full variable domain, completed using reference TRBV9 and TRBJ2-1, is DSGVTQTPKHLITATGQRVTLRCSPRSGDLSVYWYQQSLDQGLQFLIQYYNGEERAKGNILERFSAQQFPDLHSELNLSSLELGDSALYFCASSVKLAGINEQFFGPGTRLTVL.

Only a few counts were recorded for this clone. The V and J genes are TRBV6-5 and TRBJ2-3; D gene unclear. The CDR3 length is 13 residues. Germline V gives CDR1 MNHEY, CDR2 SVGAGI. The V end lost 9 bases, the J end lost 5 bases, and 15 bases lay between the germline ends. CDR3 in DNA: TGTGCCAGTTCGGCCTCCCGTGGAGATACGCAGTATTTT. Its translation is CASSASRGDTQYF.

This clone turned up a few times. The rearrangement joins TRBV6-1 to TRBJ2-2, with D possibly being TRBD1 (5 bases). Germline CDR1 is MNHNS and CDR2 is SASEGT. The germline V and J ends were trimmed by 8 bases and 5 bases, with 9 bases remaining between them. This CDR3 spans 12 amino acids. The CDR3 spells CASPRATGELFF. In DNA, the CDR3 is TGTGCCAGCCCCAGGGCGACCGGGGAGCTGTTTTTT.

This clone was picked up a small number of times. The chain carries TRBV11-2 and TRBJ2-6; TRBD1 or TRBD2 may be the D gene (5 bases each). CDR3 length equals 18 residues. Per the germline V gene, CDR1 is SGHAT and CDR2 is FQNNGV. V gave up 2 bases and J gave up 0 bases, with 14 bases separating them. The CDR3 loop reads CASSLRGQTDSGANVLTF. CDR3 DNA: TGTGCCAGCAGCTTAAGAGGGCAGACAGACTCTGGGGCCAACGTCCTGACTTTC.

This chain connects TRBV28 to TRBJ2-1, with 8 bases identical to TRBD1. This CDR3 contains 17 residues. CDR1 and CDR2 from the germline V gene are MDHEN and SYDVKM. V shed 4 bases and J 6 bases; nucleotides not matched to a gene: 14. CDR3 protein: CASSYLSTGARGNEQFF. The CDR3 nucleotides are TGTGCCAGCAGTTACCTATCGACAGGGGCTAGAGGCAATGAGCAGTTCTTC.

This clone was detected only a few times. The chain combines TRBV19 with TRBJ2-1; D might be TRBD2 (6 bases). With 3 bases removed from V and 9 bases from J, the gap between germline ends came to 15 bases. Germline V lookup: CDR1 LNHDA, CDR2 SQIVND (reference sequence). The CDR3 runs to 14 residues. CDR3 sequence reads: CASSIELARREQFF. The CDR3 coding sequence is TGTGCCAGTAGTATTGAGCTAGCGAGGCGTGAGCAGTTCTTC.

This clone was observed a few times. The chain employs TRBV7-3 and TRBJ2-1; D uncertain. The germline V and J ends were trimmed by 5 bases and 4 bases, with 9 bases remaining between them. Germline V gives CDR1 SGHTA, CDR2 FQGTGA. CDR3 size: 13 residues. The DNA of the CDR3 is TGTGCCAGCAGCACCTCAGGTTACAATGAGCAGTTCTTC. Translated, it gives CASSTSGYNEQFF.

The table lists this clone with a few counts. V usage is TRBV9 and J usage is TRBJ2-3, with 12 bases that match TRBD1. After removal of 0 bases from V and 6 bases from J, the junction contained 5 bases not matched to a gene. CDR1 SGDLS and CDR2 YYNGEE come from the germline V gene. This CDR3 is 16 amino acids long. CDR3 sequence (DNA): TGTGCCAGCAGCGTAGCTTTGGGACAGGGGGCTGATACGCAGTATTTT. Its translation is CASSVALGQGADTQYF.

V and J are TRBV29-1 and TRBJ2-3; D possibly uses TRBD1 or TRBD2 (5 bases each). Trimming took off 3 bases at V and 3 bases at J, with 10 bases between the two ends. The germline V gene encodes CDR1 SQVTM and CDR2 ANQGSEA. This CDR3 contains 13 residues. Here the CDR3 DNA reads TGCAGCGTTGACAGGGAGAGGACAGATACGCAGTATTTT. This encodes CSVDRERTDTQYF.

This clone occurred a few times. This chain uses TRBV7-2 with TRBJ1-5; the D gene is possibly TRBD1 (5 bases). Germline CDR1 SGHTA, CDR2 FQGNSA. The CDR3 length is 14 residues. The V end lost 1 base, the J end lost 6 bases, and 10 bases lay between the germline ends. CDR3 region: CASSLEGSGQPQHF. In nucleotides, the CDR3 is TGTGCCAGCAGCTTAGAGGGGAGCGGTCAGCCCCAGCATTTT.

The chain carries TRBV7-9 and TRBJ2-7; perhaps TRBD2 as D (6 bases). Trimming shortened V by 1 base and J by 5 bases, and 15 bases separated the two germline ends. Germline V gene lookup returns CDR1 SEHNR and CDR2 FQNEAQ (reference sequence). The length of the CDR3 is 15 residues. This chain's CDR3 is CASSLDGGKVHEQYF. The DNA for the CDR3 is TGTGCCAGCAGCTTAGATGGAGGGAAGGTCCACGAGCAGTACTTC. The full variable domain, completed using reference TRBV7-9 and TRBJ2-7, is DTGVSQNPRHKITKRGQNVTFRCDPISEHNRLYWYRQTLGQGPEFLTYFQNEAQLEKSRLLSDRFSAERPKGSFSTLEIQRTEQGDSAMYLCASSLDGGKVHEQYFGPGTRLTVT.

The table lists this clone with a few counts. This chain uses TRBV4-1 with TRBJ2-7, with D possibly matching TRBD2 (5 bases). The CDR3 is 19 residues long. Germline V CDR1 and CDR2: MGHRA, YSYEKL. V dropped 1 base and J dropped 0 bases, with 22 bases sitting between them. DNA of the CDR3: TGCGCCAGCAGCCAAGGACAAGCGTATAGGAGGCCCTTCTCCTACGAGCAGTACTTC. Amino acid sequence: CASSQGQAYRRPFSYEQYF.

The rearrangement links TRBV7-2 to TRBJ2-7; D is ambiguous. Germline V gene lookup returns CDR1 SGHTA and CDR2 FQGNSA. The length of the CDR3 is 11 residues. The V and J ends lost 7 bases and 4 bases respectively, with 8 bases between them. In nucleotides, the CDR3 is TGTGCCAGCACCCCCGGATACGAGCAGTACTTC. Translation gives CASTPGYEQYF.

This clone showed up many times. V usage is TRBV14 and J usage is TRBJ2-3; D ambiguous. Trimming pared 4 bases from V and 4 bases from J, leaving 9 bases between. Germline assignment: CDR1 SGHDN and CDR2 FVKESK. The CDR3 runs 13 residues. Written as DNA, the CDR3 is TGTGCCAGCAGCCGGAGAGTGGCAGATACGCAGTATTTT. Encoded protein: CASSRRVADTQYF. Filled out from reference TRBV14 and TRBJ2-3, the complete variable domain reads EAGVTQFPSHSVIEKGQTVTLRCDPISGHDNLYWYRRVMGKEIKFLLHFVKESKQDESGMPNNRFLAERTGGTYSTLKVQPAELEDSGVYFCASSRRVADTQYFGPGTRLTVL.

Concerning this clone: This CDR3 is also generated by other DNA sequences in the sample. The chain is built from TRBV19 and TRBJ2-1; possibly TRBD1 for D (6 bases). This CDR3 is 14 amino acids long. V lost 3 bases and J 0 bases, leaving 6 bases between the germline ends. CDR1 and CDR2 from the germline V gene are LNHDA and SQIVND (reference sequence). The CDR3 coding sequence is TGTGCCAGTAGTATCAGGGGCTCCTACAATGAGCAGTTCTTC. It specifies CASSIRGSYNEQFF.

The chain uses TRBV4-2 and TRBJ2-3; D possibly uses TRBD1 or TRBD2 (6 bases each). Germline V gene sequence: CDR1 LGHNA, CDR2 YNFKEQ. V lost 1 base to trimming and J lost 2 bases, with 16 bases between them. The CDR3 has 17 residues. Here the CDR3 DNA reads TGTGCCAGCAGCCAAGGAGAGGGGGGAGGCAACACAGATACGCAGTATTTT. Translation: CASSQGEGGGNTDTQYF.

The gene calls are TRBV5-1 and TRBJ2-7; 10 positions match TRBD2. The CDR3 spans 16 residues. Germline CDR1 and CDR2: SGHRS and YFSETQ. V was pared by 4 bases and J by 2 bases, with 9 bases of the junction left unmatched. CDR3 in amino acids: CASSPITSGTTYEQYF. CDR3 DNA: TGCGCCAGCAGCCCTATCACTAGCGGGACTACCTACGAGCAGTACTTC.

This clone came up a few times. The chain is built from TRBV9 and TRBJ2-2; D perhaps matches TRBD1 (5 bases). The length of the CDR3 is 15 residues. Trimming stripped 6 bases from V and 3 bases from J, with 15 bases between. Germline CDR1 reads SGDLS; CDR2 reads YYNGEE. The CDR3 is CASTQAGHHTGELFF. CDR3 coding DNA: TGTGCCAGCACCCAGGCTGGACACCACACCGGGGAGCTGTTTTTT.

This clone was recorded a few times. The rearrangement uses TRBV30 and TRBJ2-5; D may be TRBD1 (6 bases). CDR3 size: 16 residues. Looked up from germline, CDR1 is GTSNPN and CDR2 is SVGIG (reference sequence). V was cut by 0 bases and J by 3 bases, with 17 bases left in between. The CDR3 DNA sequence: TGTGCCTGGAGTGTACGGGTGTCGAACAGGGAAGAGACCCAGTACTTC. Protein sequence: CAWSVRVSNREETQYF.